The next 17 T cell receptor beta chains were all read from a single sample in a study of blood T cell repertoires in COVID-19. Libraries were prepared by immunoSEQ multiplex PCR; TCRdb keeps only in-frame clonotypes and omits some of them. The sample comprises tens of thousands of clones, roughly 80% of which are singletons, and under 30% rests with the top ten. The sample consisted of peripheral blood. The source of these receptors is a human donor in a cohort sampled during active COVID-19.

The CDR3 DNA reads TGCGCCAGCATGGCGGGGGAGGGCTATGGCTACACCTTC. Translated: CASMAGEGYGYTF. V usage is TRBV10-2 and J usage is TRBJ1-2; D is perhaps TRBD1 (5 bases). The CDR3 runs to 13 residues. Germline-derived CDR1 and CDR2 are WSHSY and SAAADI. Trimming took 7 bases from V and 4 from J, leaving 13 bases between them.

J is TRBJ2-7 and V is TRBV5-8; D may be TRBD2 (5 bases). Germline values: CDR1 SGHTS, CDR2 YDEGEE. The CDR3 has 15 amino acids. The ends were cut back, 2 bases at V and 3 bases at J, with 15 bases in the middle. Written as DNA, the CDR3 is TGTGCCAGCAGCTTTGCTTTTCAGGAGGTCTACGAGCAGTACTTC. This translates into CASSFAFQEVYEQYF.

The chain employs TRBV5-5 and TRBJ1-1; the match to TRBD1 covers 7 bases. V lost 4 bases, J lost 6 bases, and 6 bases stayed unmatched. The V gene's germline CDR1 is SGHKS and CDR2 YYEKEE (reference sequence). The CDR3 consists of 13 residues. CDR3 coding DNA: TGTGCCAGCAGCGCGAACAGGGGACCTGAAGCTTTCTTT. Residues: CASSANRGPEAFF.

This clone appeared a few times. The chain links TRBV18 to TRBJ1-5; 8 positions match TRBD1. Per the germline V gene, CDR1 is KGHSH and CDR2 is LQKENI. Losses at the gene ends were 4 bases for V and 4 bases for J; bases not matched to a gene: 3. This CDR3 is built from 14 residues. The CDR3 sequence: CASSHRGANQPQHF. Here the CDR3 DNA reads TGTGCCAGCTCACACAGGGGGGCAAATCAGCCCCAGCATTTT.

The chain links TRBV5-4 to TRBJ2-1; no definite D call. This CDR3 has 12 amino acids. CDR1 and CDR2 (germline): SGHNT, YYREEE (reference sequence). V was clipped by 1 base and J by 10 bases, with 9 bases between them. CDR3 coding DNA: TGTGCCAGCAGCTTGCGACTCAAGGAGCAGTTCTTC. Its protein is CASSLRLKEQFF.

The CDR3 DNA sequence: TGTGCCTGGAGTGGGGCCGGACAGGGCTACGAGCAGTACTTC. As protein: CAWSGAGQGYEQYF. V usage is TRBV30 and J usage is TRBJ2-7; TRBD1 matches 8 bases. Germline lookup yields CDR1 GTSNPN and CDR2 SVGIG (reference sequence). Trimming removed 1 base from V and 3 bases from J; junction bases left unmatched: 5. This CDR3 is built from 14 residues.

CDR3 protein: CASTPQAWASYEQYF. CDR3 nucleotide sequence: TGTGCCAGCACTCCTCAAGCATGGGCCTCCTACGAGCAGTACTTC. The chain links TRBV6-5 to TRBJ2-7; D remains ambiguous. Germline V gene data show CDR1 as MNHEY and CDR2 as SVGAGI. The CDR3 length is 15 residues. V lost 7 bases and J lost 0, with 16 bases in between.

Points on this clone: A much larger clone differs from this one at a single base, so this may be a read error. The CDR3 does not close with the conserved phenylalanine or tryptophan, likely indicating a read error. The chain couples TRBV4-1 to TRBJ2-7, with 10 bases aligning to TRBD1. The germline gives CDR1 MGHRA, CDR2 YSYEKL. CDR3 length: 16 residues. Trimming removed 8 bases from V and 0 bases from J; junction bases left unmatched: 10. Here the CDR3 reads CASRRGTGENSYEQYL. CDR3 nucleotide sequence: TGCGCCAGCCGCAGGGGGACAGGGGAAAACTCCTACGAGCAGTACCTC.

The chain joins TRBV10-3 to TRBJ2-3; the D gene is possibly TRBD2 (6 bases). Germline V gene sequence: CDR1 ENHRY, CDR2 SYGVKD. Trimming pared 3 bases from V and 3 bases from J, leaving 13 bases between. The CDR3 length is 15 residues. The CDR3 loop reads CAISDGGTVTDTQYF. The CDR3 DNA is TGTGCCATCAGTGACGGCGGGACGGTAACAGATACGCAGTATTTT.

J is TRBJ2-7 and V is TRBV5-1; 7 bases are shared with TRBD1. V was pared by 0 bases and J by 2 bases, with 5 bases of the junction left unmatched. This CDR3 has 15 amino acids. CDR1 SGHRS and CDR2 YFSETQ come from the germline V gene. Here the CDR3 DNA reads TGCGCCAGCAGCTTGGTCGGGGACAGTACCTACGAGCAGTACTTC. Amino acids: CASSLVGDSTYEQYF.

This chain connects TRBV2 to TRBJ1-3, with TRBD1 matching 10 bases. Germline CDR1 reads SNHLY; CDR2 reads FYNNEI. The trim removed 5 bases at V and 3 bases at J, leaving 7 bases unmatched. The CDR3 runs to 16 residues. Here the CDR3 DNA reads TGTGCCAGCAGTAATGACAGGGGGCTATTTGGAAACACCATATATTTT. Its protein is CASSNDRGLFGNTIYF. Using reference TRBV2 and TRBJ1-3 for the parts outside the CDR3, the full variable domain is EPEVTQTPSHQVTQMGQEVILRCVPISNHLYFYWYRQILGQKVEFLVSFYNNEISEKSEIFDDQFSVERPDGSNFTLKIRSTKLEDSAMYFCASSNDRGLFGNTIYFGEGSWLTVV.

CDR3 bases: TGTGCCAGCAGCACGACAGGGGAGTGGGAGCAGTACTTC. It encodes CASSTTGEWEQYF. The rearrangement uses TRBV13 and TRBJ2-7; TRBD1 aligns across 8 bases. Germline values: CDR1 PRHDT, CDR2 FYEKMQ (reference sequence). V was pared by 5 bases and J by 7 bases, with 7 bases of the junction left unmatched. This CDR3 spans 13 amino acids.

The V gene is TRBV2, the J gene TRBJ1-2; a weak D match, TRBD1 (6 bases). Germline assignment: CDR1 SNHLY and CDR2 FYNNEI. Trimming pared 5 bases from V and 1 base from J, leaving 11 bases between. CDR3 length: 14 residues. The CDR3: CASSFGQLNYGYTF. In DNA form, the CDR3 reads TGTGCCAGCAGTTTCGGACAGCTTAACTATGGCTACACCTTC. The full variable domain, completed using reference TRBV2 and TRBJ1-2, is EPEVTQTPSHQVTQMGQEVILRCVPISNHLYFYWYRQILGQKVEFLVSFYNNEISEKSEIFDDQFSVERPDGSNFTLKIRSTKLEDSAMYFCASSFGQLNYGYTFGSGTRLTVV.

The chain employs TRBV5-1 and TRBJ2-7, with TRBD1 matching over 7 bases. The CDR3 has 15 amino acids. Losses at the gene ends were 3 bases for V and 5 bases for J; bases not matched to a gene: 11. CDR1 SGHRS and CDR2 YFSETQ come from the germline V gene. CDR3 nucleotide sequence: TGCGCCAGCAGCTCGGGACAGACCGGTGGGGACGAGCAGTACTTC. It encodes CASSSGQTGGDEQYF.

The chain links TRBV3-1 (or the pseudogene TRBV3-2) to TRBJ2-7, with D tentatively TRBD2 (6 bases). The CDR3 is 16 amino acids. The germline V gene has CDR1 LGHDT and CDR2 YNNKEL (reference sequence). The ends were cut back, 0 bases at V and 2 bases at J, with 14 bases in the middle. CDR3 residues: CASSQDRVAVAYEQYF. The CDR3 DNA sequence: TGTGCCAGCAGCCAAGATCGGGTAGCGGTGGCCTACGAGCAGTACTTC.

CDR3 residues: CASRAGSNQPQHF. The CDR3 DNA sequence: TGTGCCAGCAGGGCCGGGTCCAATCAGCCCCAGCATTTT. The chain recombines TRBV6-5 with TRBJ1-5; D gene ambiguous. From germline, CDR1 is MNHEY and CDR2 SVGAGI. The germline V and J ends were trimmed by 6 bases and 3 bases, with 9 bases remaining between them. The CDR3 is 13 residues long.

This rearrangement joins TRBV14 to TRBJ2-2; D gene unclear. V dropped 4 bases and J dropped 9 bases, with 6 bases sitting between them. CDR3 length: 11 amino acids. Germline CDR1 and CDR2: SGHDN and FVKESK. The CDR3 nucleotides are TGTGCCAGCAGCCGAGGCAGGGAGCTGTTTTTT. Its translation is CASSRGRELFF.